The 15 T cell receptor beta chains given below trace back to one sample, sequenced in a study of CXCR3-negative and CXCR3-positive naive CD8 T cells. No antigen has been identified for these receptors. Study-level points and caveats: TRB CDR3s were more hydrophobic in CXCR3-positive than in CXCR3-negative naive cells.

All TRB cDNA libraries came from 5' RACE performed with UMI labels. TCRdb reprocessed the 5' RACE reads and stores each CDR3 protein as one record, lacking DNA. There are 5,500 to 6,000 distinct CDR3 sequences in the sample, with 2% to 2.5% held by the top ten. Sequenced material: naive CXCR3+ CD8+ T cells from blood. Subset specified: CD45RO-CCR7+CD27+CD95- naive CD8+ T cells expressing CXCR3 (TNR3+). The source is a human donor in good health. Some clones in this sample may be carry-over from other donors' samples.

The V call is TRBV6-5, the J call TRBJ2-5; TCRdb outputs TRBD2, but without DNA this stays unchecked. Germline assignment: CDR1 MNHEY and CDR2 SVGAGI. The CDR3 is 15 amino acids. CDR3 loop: CASRDRLAGAETQYF.

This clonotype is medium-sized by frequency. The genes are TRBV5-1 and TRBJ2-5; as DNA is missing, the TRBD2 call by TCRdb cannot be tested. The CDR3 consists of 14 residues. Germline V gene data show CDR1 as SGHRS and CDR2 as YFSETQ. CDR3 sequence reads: CASSWTRERETQYF.

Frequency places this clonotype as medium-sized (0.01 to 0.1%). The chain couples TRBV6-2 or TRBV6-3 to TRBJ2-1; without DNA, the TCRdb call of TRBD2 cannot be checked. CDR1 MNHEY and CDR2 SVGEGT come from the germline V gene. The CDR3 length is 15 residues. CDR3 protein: CASSGPPGLVHEQFF.

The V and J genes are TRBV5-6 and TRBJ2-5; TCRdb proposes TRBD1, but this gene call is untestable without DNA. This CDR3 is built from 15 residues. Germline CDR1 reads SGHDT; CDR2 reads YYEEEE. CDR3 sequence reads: CASSFLSDRKETQYF. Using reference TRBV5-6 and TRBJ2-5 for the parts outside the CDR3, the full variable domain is DAGVTQSPTHLIKTRGQQVTLRCSPKSGHDTVSWYQQALGQGPQFIFQYYEEEERQRGNFPDRFSGHQFPNYSSELNVNALLLGDSALYLCASSFLSDRKETQYFGPGTRLLVL.

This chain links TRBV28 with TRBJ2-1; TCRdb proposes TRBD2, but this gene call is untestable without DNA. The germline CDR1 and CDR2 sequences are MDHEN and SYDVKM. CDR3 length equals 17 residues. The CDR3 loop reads CASSLLGGRASGDEQFF.

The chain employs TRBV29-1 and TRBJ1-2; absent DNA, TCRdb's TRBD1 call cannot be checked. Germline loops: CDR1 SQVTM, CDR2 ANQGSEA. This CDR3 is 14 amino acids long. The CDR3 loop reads CSVEEPDRDYGYTF.

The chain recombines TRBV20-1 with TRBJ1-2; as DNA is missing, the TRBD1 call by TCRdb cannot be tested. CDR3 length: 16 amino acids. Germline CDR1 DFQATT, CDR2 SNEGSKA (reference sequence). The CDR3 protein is CSAPHPISKVDWGYTF.

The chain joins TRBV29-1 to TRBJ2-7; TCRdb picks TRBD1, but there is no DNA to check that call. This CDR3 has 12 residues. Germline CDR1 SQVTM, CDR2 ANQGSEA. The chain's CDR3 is CSSTGESYEQYF.

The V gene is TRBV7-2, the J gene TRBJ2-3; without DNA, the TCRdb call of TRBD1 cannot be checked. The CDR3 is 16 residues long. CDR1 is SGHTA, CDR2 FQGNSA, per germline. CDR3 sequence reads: CASSLERGMSTDTQYF.

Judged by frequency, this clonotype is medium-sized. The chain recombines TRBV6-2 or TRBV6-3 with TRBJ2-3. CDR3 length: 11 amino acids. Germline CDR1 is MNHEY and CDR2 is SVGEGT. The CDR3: CASSTGDTQYF.

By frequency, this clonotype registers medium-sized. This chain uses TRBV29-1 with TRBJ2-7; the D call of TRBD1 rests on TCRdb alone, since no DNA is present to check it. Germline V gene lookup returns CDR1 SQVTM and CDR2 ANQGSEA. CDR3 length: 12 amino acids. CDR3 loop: CSVVQGRYEQYF.

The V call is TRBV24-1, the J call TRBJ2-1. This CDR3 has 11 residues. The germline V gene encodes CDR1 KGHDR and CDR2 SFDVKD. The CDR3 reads CATSSVNEQFF.

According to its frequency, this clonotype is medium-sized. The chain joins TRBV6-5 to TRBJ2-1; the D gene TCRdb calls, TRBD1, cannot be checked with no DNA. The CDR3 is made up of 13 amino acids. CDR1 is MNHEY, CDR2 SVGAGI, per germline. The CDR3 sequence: CASSYVPGAGGFF.

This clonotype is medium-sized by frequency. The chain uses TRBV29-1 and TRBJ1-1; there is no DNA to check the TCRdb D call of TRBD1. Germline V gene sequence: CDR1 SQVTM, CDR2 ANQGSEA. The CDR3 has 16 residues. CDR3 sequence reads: CSVLGFAGQEARRAFF.

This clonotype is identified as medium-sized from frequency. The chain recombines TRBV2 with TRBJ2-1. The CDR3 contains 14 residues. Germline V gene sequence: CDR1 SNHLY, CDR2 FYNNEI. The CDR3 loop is CASSESWPDDEQFF.